Below, 5 T cell receptor beta chains from the same sample are listed, as sequenced in a study of blood T cells in healthy people across ages. The authors ran a second PCR of about 6 to 11 cycles using a sample-barcoded 5' primer and a J-beta primer mix. One entry per CDR3 protein results from TCRdb running MiXCR on the 5' RACE reads. The sample includes roughly 2 million distinct CDR3 sequences, about 50% of them seen just once. The sample was blood. These receptors were obtained from a woman aged 40 to 50 in good health.

This clonotype was detected only a few times. The V call is TRBV24-1, the J call TRBJ2-3; D might be TRBD1 (6 bases). V lost 3 bases and J 0 bases, leaving 12 bases between the germline ends. Germline V lookup: CDR1 KGHDR, CDR2 SFDVKD. The CDR3 covers 16 residues. The CDR3: CATSDADRFSTDTQYF. The CDR3 DNA reads as TGTGCCACCAGTGATGCAGACAGGTTTAGCACAGATACGCAGTATTTT.

This clonotype has only a few counts. The chain joins TRBV6-2 or TRBV6-3 to TRBJ1-2; 7 nucleotides match TRBD1. The CDR3 runs 15 residues. Trimming at V came to 7 bases and at J to 5 bases, leaving 13 bases not matched to a gene. In germline, CDR1 is MNHEY, CDR2 SVGEGT. DNA for the CDR3: TGTGCCAGCAACCTCCTCCGGGACAGCGCTTATGGCTACACCTTC. It codes for CASNLLRDSAYGYTF.

The genes are TRBV11-2 and TRBJ2-5; the D gene is possibly TRBD2 (5 bases). Trimming cost V 3 bases and J 1 base, with 12 bases left between them. The CDR3 is made up of 15 amino acids. Per the germline V gene, CDR1 is SGHAT and CDR2 is FQNNGV. The CDR3 DNA follows: TGTGCCAGCAGCTTTGGGCTAGCTTCCCAAGAGACCCAGTACTTC. The encoded protein is CASSFGLASQETQYF.

The table lists this clonotype with a few counts. This chain connects TRBV24-1 to TRBJ2-5; D not resolved. V was shortened by 7 bases and J by 2 bases, with 19 bases between the two germline ends. CDR1 KGHDR and CDR2 SFDVKD come from the germline V gene. The length of the CDR3 is 16 residues. The CDR3 nucleotides are TGTGCCACCAGCCATCCCGGAGACCAGACGCAAGAGACCCAGTACTTC. Translating gives CATSHPGDQTQETQYF.

The rearrangement joins TRBV11-1 to TRBJ1-2; D is possibly TRBD1 (6 bases). Trimming took off 6 bases at V and 10 bases at J, with 18 bases between the two ends. Germline CDR1 and CDR2: SGHAT and FQDESV (reference sequence). There are 13 residues in the CDR3. CDR3 loop: CASRKTGGSDYTF. CDR3 bases: TGTGCCAGCAGAAAGACAGGAGGGTCGGACTACACCTTC.